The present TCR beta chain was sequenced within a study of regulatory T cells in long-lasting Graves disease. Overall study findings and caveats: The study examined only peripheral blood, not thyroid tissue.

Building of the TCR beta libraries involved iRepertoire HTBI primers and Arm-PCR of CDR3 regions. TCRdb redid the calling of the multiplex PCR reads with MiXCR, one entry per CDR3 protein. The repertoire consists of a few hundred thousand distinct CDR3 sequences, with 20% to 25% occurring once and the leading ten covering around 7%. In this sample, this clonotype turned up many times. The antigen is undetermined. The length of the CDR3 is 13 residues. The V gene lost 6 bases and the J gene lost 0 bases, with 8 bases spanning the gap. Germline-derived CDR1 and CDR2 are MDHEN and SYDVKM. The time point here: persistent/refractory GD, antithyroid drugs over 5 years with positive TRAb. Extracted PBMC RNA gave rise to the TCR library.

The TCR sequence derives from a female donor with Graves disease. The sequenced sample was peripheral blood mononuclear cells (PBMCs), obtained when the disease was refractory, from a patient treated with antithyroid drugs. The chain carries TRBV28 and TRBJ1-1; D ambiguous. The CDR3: CASRAHLNTEAFF. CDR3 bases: TGTGCCAGCAGAGCACACTTGAACACTGAAGCTTTCTTT.